Presented here are 13 T cell receptor beta chains from one specimen sequenced in a study of blood T cell repertoires in COVID-19. Only in-frame clones appear in the TCRdb table, and some are missing; sequencing was by immunoSEQ multiplex PCR. The data contain about 210,000 clones, around four fifths of them singletons. Sequencing was carried out using peripheral blood. The receptors stem from a woman in her 70s with COVID-19, enrolled during active disease.

This clone occurred once. The chain has TRBV28 and TRBJ1-2; D is uncertain. This CDR3 spans 13 amino acids. The V and J ends lost 4 bases and 1 base respectively, with 7 bases between them. Germline V gene lookup returns CDR1 MDHEN and CDR2 SYDVKM. The CDR3 reads CASSSAFNYGYTF. The CDR3 DNA reads TGTGCCAGCAGTTCAGCGTTTAACTATGGCTACACCTTC.

The chain employs TRBV7-9 and TRBJ2-5, with 11 bases identical to TRBD1. V lost 5 bases, J lost 5 bases, and 1 base stayed unmatched. The germline V gene has CDR1 SEHNR and CDR2 FQNEAQ (reference sequence). The CDR3 is 13 amino acids. CDR3 nucleotide sequence: TGTGCCAGCAGCCGGGACAGGGGGGAGACCCAGTACTTC. It codes for CASSRDRGETQYF.

The chain uses TRBV2 and TRBJ2-3, with 9 bases that match TRBD1. Losses at the gene ends were 7 bases for V and 9 bases for J; bases not matched to a gene: 5. Germline CDR1 reads SNHLY; CDR2 reads FYNNEI. The CDR3 is 12 amino acids. CDR3 protein: CASTGDRETQYF. Here the CDR3 DNA reads TGTGCCAGCACCGGGGACAGGGAAACGCAGTATTTT. The whole variable domain, filled in from reference TRBV2 and TRBJ2-3, reads EPEVTQTPSHQVTQMGQEVILRCVPISNHLYFYWYRQILGQKVEFLVSFYNNEISEKSEIFDDQFSVERPDGSNFTLKIRSTKLEDSAMYFCASTGDRETQYFGPGTRLTVL.

J is TRBJ1-5 and V is TRBV2; D unresolved. Per the germline V gene, CDR1 is SNHLY and CDR2 is FYNNEI. The CDR3 is 13 residues long. V was trimmed by 8 bases and J by 5 bases, leaving 13 bases between them. The CDR3 is CASSTKRDQPQHF. CDR3 bases: TGTGCCAGCTCGACCAAACGGGATCAGCCCCAGCATTTT.

The chain couples TRBV9 to TRBJ2-5, with 12 nucleotides matching TRBD2. Trimming removed 2 bases from V and 2 bases from J; junction bases left unmatched: 13. Per the germline V gene, CDR1 is SGDLS and CDR2 is YYNGEE. CDR3 length: 19 residues. The CDR3 DNA follows: TGTGCCAGCAGCGTGACGGAAGACGGGACTAGCGGGTATCAAGAGACCCAGTACTTC. Translating it yields CASSVTEDGTSGYQETQYF.

The chain recombines TRBV25-1 with TRBJ1-2; no reliable D call. CDR3 length equals 13 residues. The V end lost 2 bases, the J end lost 5 bases, and 9 bases lay between the germline ends. The germline V gene has CDR1 MGHDK and CDR2 SYGVNS. The CDR3 DNA reads TGTGCCAGCAGTGAAAATCACAGATATGGCTACACCTTC. Amino acid sequence: CASSENHRYGYTF.

The rearrangement joins TRBV19 to TRBJ2-3; tentatively, D is TRBD1 (6 bases). In germline, CDR1 is LNHDA, CDR2 SQIVND (reference sequence). This CDR3 comprises 17 residues. The ends were cut back, 3 bases at V and 5 bases at J, with 21 bases in the middle. CDR3 sequence (DNA): TGTGCCAGTAGTATTTCAGGGGCTTCCCTTGGGCTAGATACGCAGTATTTT. This codes for CASSISGASLGLDTQYF.

The rearrangement links TRBV7-9 to TRBJ1-5; 12 positions agree with TRBD1. This CDR3 region has 18 residues. Germline CDR1 reads SEHNR; CDR2 reads FQNEAQ (reference sequence). With V trimmed by 1 base and J by 7 bases, 11 bases remained unmatched. CDR3 nucleotides: TGTGCCAGCAGCTTAGGGGACAGGGGGCTTTCTCTTTACCAGCCCCAGCATTTT. This sequence encodes CASSLGDRGLSLYQPQHF.

The chain has TRBV24-1 and TRBJ2-2; D possibly corresponds to TRBD1 (6 bases). CDR3 length: 17 amino acids. V lost 5 bases and J 3 bases, leaving 18 bases between the germline ends. CDR1 is KGHDR, CDR2 SFDVKD, per germline. The CDR3 DNA is TGTGCCACCAGTGTTATTAGGCGTTCAGGGGACACCGGGGAGCTGTTTTTT. It yields the protein CATSVIRRSGDTGELFF.

This clone appeared a few times. The chain links TRBV29-1 to TRBJ2-7; D is uncertain. The V end was cut by 4 bases, the J end by 3 bases, with 7 bases between. Germline V gene data show CDR1 as SQVTM and CDR2 as ANQGSEA. The CDR3 is 11 residues long. The CDR3 DNA reads TGCAGCGTTGGAGAGTACTACGAGCAGTACTTC. Encoded protein: CSVGEYYEQYF.

The chain carries TRBV24-1 and TRBJ1-1; perhaps TRBD1 as D (5 bases). Germline V lookup: CDR1 KGHDR, CDR2 SFDVKD. The length of the CDR3 is 16 residues. V dropped 1 base and J dropped 5 bases, with 16 bases sitting between them. As DNA, the CDR3 is TGTGCCACCAGTGATTTACGGACAACAAAGGGGACTGAAGCTTTCTTT. This encodes CATSDLRTTKGTEAFF.

The chain recombines TRBV28 with TRBJ1-2; 8 positions agree with TRBD1. Germline CDR1 and CDR2: MDHEN and SYDVKM. V lost 3 bases and J lost 7; bases outside the gene matches: 4. The CDR3 has 13 residues. The CDR3, as DNA: TGTGCCAGCAGTTTCTCCAGGGGGCTTGGCTACACCTTC. Amino acids: CASSFSRGLGYTF.

This clone was observed a handful of times. The chain carries TRBV14 and TRBJ1-6; D is unclear. There are 14 residues in the CDR3. Germline CDR1 reads SGHDN; CDR2 reads FVKESK. V was shortened by 3 bases and J by 4 bases, with 7 bases between the two germline ends. CDR3: CASSHSGYNSPLHF. The CDR3 region has the DNA TGTGCCAGCAGCCATTCGGGGTATAATTCACCCCTCCACTTT.